This TCR beta chain was identified in a study of shared clonotypes between healthy human individuals (dated by TCRdb to 2020 to 2021). Broadly, across the study: A few men and a couple of women, aged 18 to 49 years, made up the cohort. For each donor, CD4 naive and CD4 memory were each run on three plates, CD8 naive on two plates, and CD8 memory on one plate. The study deeply sequenced blood TCR repertoires of several healthy adults to estimate repertoire size and the extent of clonotype sharing between individuals. To increase sequencing depth and limit assay-specific biases, different laboratories used diverse techniques to prepare libraries and sequence TCR repertoires. Each donor's leukapheresis produced roughly between roughly 0.94 and 9.5 billion PBMCs. What the study reported, not specific to this receptor: Incomplete sequencing was indicated by rarefaction of sorted-subset datasets, despite the large sequencing depth. Sampling was restricted to blood, and TCR repertoires in tissues likely differ from the TCR repertoires found in blood. The genetic and exposure-history diversity represented was limited by the small number of donors. Pairwise subsampling led to the expectation that sequencing depth would affect the degree of clonotype sharing among donors. Naive subsets generally had larger estimated clonotype richness than memory subsets. Compared with non-shared clonotypes, clonotypes shared by all four sorted-subset donors had higher generation probabilities. Across a few donors, about 5% of naive CD4, roughly 3.8% of naive CD8, approximately 2.5% of memory CD4, and roughly 0.4% of memory CD8 clonotypes were shared.

TCR CDR3 regions were amplified from genomic DNA by multiplex PCR using the deep immunoSEQ assay. Genomic DNA extracted from each cell subset was distributed evenly over all wells of several immunoSEQ 96-well plates, and each plate served as one replicate. For sorted subsets, approximately 190 ng of genomic DNA, equivalent to around 31,000 T cell genomes, went into each replicate PCR. Purified libraries were quantified with a Qubit 3.0 fluorometer, sized on a Bioanalyzer 2100, and re-quantified with the KAPA Library Quantification kit. Every immunoSEQ 96-well plate was sequenced on a dedicated single-read 150-cycle Illumina NextSeq 550 flow cell. For the original study's pipeline: The immunoSEQ output contained only junctional sequences without quality scores, so filtering could not match that applied to full-length reads. To assign V/J genes and CDR3, sequences were annotated against IMGT germline references using PyIR, a Python wrapper for IgBLAST v1.9. Any read was removed if the V/J assignment was weak (E-value above 1e-6), the CDR3 was missing, or the read contained stop codons, out-of-frame junctions, or ambiguous translated residues. A V3J clonotype was defined by an identical inferred V gene, J gene, and CDR3 amino acid sequence. Percentage overlap between repertoires was calculated by dividing the number of shared unique clonotypes by the size of the smaller repertoire. Repertoire richness was assessed with RTK rarefaction, the Chao1 estimator, and Recon v2.1 estimates of unobserved clonotypes. Generation probabilities were computed with OLGA for all TCRbeta clonotypes obtained by the gDNA method from a few donors. Imported from immuneACCESS, the table was reduced by TCRdb to in-frame sequences with V and J called. These copies leave out some clones; in studies compared against another copy, an unresolved V gene accounts for under half, and the cause of the remainder is not known. The DNA was the basis for D and trimming; V, J and clone size are from that table. This sample gives more than 600,000 clones in total; 92% of them show up just once. The top ten clonotypes cover 24% of the sample.

CD8 naive samples consisted of CD45RO-negative cells that were positively selected for CCR7, yielding a CD45RA+CCR7+ population without TemRA cells. The donors were healthy, HIV-negative adults with no recently reported acute infections or vaccinations. All donors were Caucasian adults living in Nashville, Tennessee, USA. Blood was collected by leukapheresis, and PBMCs were isolated by Ficoll-Histopaque density gradient centrifugation and then cryopreserved in liquid nitrogen vapor phase. Analytical flow cytometry was used to check the purity and quantity of every magnetically sorted T cell population. Each sorted fraction had its genomic DNA isolated and then quantified by UV absorbance on a Nanodrop 2000c. Worth noting for this clone: Its cognate antigen has yet to be identified. No per-base quality is available; no much larger clone lies one base away. Additional DNA sequences in this sample encode the identical CDR3.

The germline V gene (reference sequence) gives CDR1 as LNHDA and CDR2 as SQIVND. V is trimmed back by 3 bases and J by 4 bases, and the junction contains 4 bases that no gene match accounts for. From cysteine to phenylalanine, the CDR3 is 14 amino acids long. Left in the record is the CDR3 DNA by itself, 42 bases read in frame from the first base. This TCR derives from a man aged 30-40 years in good health. The chain is encoded by TRBV19 joined to TRBJ1-1, with 8 bases matching TRBD1. Input material: naive CD8+ T cells sorted from blood. What this sample's cell subset or site label stands for: CD45RA+CCR7+. The DNA sequence is TGTGCCAGTAGTATCGGACAGGGTGGCACTGAAGCTTTCTTT. This gives the protein CASSIGQGGTEAFF.